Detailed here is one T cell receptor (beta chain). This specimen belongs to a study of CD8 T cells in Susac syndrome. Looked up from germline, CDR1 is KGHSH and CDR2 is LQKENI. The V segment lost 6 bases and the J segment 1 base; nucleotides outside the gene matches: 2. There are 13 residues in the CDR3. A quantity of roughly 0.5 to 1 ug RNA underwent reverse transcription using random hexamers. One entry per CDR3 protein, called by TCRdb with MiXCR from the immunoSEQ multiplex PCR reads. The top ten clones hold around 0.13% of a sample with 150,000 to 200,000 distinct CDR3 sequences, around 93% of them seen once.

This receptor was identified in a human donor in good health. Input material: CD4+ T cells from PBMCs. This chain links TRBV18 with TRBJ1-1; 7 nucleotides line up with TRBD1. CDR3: CASSTGKNTEAFF. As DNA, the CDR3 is TGTGCCAGCTCGACAGGGAAGAACACTGAAGCTTTCTTT.